This T cell receptor (beta chain) was retrieved from a study of T-cell memory formation after mild COVID-19. Worth noting for this clonotype: The antigen is not known.

General observations from the study: Second-wave clones reaching peak frequency on day 37 lacked confirmed SARS-CoV-2 specificity.

TCRdb independently ran MiXCR on the 5' RACE reads; one entry per CDR3 protein. The sample lists 400,000 to 450,000 distinct CDR3 sequences, roughly 18% occurring once. The CDR3 is made up of 15 amino acids. The J segment lost 0 bases and the V segment lost 6 bases, leaving 4 bases of the junction unmatched. CDR1 is SGHVS and CDR2 is FNYEAQ in the germline V gene. This TCR derives from a man aged 18 to 30 who had mild COVID-19 (a few samples of this study predate the infection). Cell type and time point are not known. Input material: PBMCs or a T cell subset sorted from them (not recorded which). The chain carries TRBV7-6 and TRBJ2-1, with TRBD1 matching 8 bases. The CDR3, as DNA: TGTGCCAGCAGGGACAGGGTTGGCTCCTACAATGAGCAGTTCTTC. Translation: CASRDRVGSYNEQFF.